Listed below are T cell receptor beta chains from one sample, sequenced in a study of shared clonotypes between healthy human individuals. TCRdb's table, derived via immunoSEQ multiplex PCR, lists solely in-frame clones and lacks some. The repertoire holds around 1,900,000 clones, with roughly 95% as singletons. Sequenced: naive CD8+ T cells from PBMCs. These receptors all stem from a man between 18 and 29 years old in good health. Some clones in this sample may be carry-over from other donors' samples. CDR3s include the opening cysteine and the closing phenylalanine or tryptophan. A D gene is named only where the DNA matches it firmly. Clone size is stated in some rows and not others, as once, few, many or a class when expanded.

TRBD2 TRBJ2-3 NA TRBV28 CASSLSLAATDTQYF TGTGCCAGCAGTTTAAGTCTAGCGGCCACAGATACGCAGTATTTT
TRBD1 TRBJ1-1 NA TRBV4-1 CASSQDAGGLNTEAFF TGCGCCAGCAGCCAAGATGCAGGGGGGTTGAACACTGAAGCTTTCTTT
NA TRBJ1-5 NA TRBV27 CASSLGNSNQPQHF TGTGCCAGCAGTTTAGGTAACTCTAATCAGCCCCAGCATTTT
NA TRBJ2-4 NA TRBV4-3 CASSQGSGSKNIQYF TGCGCCAGCAGCCAGGGGTCAGGCTCCAAAAACATTCAGTACTTC
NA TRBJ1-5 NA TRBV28 CASSQGIDQPQHF TGTGCCAGCAGTCAGGGGATTGATCAGCCCCAGCATTTT
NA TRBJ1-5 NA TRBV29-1 CSVGEGMRNQPQHF TGCAGCGTTGGCGAGGGGATGCGCAATCAGCCCCAGCATTTT
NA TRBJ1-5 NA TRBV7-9 CASSLDKNQPQHF TGTGCCAGCAGCTTAGATAAGAATCAGCCCCAGCATTTT
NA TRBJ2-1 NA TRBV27 CASRSQDSLYNEQFF TGTGCCAGCAGGTCACAAGACAGTTTGTACAATGAGCAGTTCTTC
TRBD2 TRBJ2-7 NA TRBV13 CASSFAGEALYEQYF TGTGCCAGCAGCTTTGCGGGAGAAGCTCTTTACGAGCAGTACTTC
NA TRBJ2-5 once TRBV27 CASTYSEGTVPQYF TGTGCCAGCACATACAGTGAGGGAACTGTCCCCCAGTACTTC
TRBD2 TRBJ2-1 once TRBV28 CASSPRLAGLYNEQFF TGTGCCAGCAGTCCAAGACTAGCGGGACTATACAATGAGCAGTTCTTC
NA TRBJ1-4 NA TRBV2 CASSERSRSEKLFF TGTGCCAGCAGTGAAAGGAGTAGAAGTGAAAAACTGTTTTTT
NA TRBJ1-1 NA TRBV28 CASRSIAPEAFF TGTGCCAGCAGAAGTATTGCACCTGAAGCTTTCTTT
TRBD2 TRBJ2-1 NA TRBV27 CASSHRTSGDNEQFF TGTGCCAGCAGTCACAGGACTAGCGGGGACAATGAGCAGTTCTTC
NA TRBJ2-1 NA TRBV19 CASSIEGYNEQFF TGTGCCAGTAGTATAGAGGGTTACAATGAGCAGTTCTTC
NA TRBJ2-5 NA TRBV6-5 CASRGPLLGETQYF TGTGCCAGCAGAGGACCTCTCTTGGGAGAGACCCAGTACTTC
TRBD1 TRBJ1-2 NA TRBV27 CASSLGTGPHGYTF TGTGCCAGCAGTTTGGGGACAGGGCCTCATGGCTACACCTTC
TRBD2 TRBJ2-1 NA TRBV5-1 CASSLWQRLAGVNEQFF TGCGCCAGCAGCCTCTGGCAAAGGCTAGCGGGAGTCAATGAGCAGTTCTTC
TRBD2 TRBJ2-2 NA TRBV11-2 CASSLGPSGNTGELFF TGTGCCAGCAGCTTAGGCCCTAGCGGTAACACCGGGGAGCTGTTTTTT
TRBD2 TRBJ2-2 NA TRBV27 CASSPLAGATGELFF TGTGCCAGCAGTCCACTAGCGGGAGCCACCGGGGAGCTGTTTTTT
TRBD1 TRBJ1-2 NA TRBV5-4 CASSLGTGGFYGYTF TGTGCCAGCAGCTTGGGAACAGGGGGATTCTATGGCTACACCTTC
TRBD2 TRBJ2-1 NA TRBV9 CASSVALSGSKDEQFF TGTGCCAGCAGCGTAGCATTGAGCGGGAGTAAGGATGAGCAGTTCTTC
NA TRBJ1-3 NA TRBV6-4 CASSVVFGVFSGNTIYF TGTGCCAGCAGTGTAGTGTTCGGGGTCTTCTCTGGAAACACCATATATTTT
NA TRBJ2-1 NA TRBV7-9 CASSLGRGPFF TGTGCCAGCAGCTTAGGCAGGGGCCCGTTCTTC
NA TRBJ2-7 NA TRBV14 CASSPGAPKPYEQYF TGTGCCAGCAGCCCCGGGGCTCCCAAACCCTACGAGCAGTACTTC
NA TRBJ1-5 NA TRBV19 CASSIQQDSNQPQHF TGTGCCAGTAGTATTCAACAGGATAGCAATCAGCCCCAGCATTTT
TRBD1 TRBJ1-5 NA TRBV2 CASSGAVLNFGTGSNQPQHF TGTGCCAGCAGTGGAGCTGTCTTGAATTTTGGGACAGGTAGCAATCAGCCCCAGCATTTT
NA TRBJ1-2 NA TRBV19 CASSIGAVPSYGYTF TGTGCCAGTAGTATAGGGGCAGTACCGTCCTATGGCTACACCTTC
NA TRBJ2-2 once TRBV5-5 CASSLDPANTGELFF TGTGCCAGCAGCTTGGACCCTGCTAACACCGGGGAGCTGTTTTTT
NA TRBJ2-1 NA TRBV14 CASSQELGHEQFF TGTGCCAGCAGCCAAGAGTTGGGTCATGAGCAGTTCTTC
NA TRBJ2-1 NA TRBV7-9 CASSLFAGSSHEQFF TGTGCCAGCAGCTTGTTTGCGGGATCTTCCCATGAGCAGTTCTTC
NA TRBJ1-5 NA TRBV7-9 CASSRLGVQPQHF TGTGCCAGCAGCAGGCTTGGAGTTCAGCCCCAGCATTTT
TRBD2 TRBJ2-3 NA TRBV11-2 CASSSVGLGRYTDTQYF TGTGCCAGCAGCTCGGTGGGACTAGGGCGGTACACAGATACGCAGTATTTT
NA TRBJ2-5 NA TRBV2 CALRVRGKETQYF TGTGCCCTCAGGGTTAGGGGGAAAGAGACCCAGTACTTC
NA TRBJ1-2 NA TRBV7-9 CASTSFESAGYTF TGTGCCAGCACCTCCTTCGAATCGGCGGGCTACACCTTC
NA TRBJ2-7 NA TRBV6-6 CASSTSTYYEQYF TGTGCCAGCAGTACCTCTACCTACTACGAGCAGTACTTC
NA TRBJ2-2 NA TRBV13 CASSLDVRGNTGELFF TGTGCCAGCAGCTTAGATGTTAGGGGAAACACCGGGGAGCTGTTTTTT
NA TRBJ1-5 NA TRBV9 CASSPDSSGGPQHF TGTGCCAGCAGCCCCGACAGCTCGGGGGGGCCCCAGCATTTT
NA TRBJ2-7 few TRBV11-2 CASRDGAGEQYF TGTGCCAGCAGGGACGGGGCGGGCGAGCAGTACTTC
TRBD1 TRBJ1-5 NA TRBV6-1 CATRQGPDWNQPQHF TGTGCCACCCGACAGGGGCCAGATTGGAATCAGCCCCAGCATTTT
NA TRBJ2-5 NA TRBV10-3 CAISESGLAGETQYF TGTGCCATCAGTGAGTCGGGTCTAGCAGGTGAGACCCAGTACTTC
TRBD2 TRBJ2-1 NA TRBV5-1 CASSLDREGYNEQFF TGCGCCAGCAGCTTGGACCGGGAGGGTTACAATGAGCAGTTCTTC
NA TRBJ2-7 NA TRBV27 CASREGGQWFLYEQYF TGTGCCAGCAGAGAGGGGGGGCAATGGTTTCTATACGAGCAGTACTTC
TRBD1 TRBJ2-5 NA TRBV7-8 CASSLATGARETQYF TGTGCCAGCAGCTTAGCGACAGGGGCGAGGGAGACCCAGTACTTC
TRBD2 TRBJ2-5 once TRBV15 CATSSLAGGPVETQYF TGTGCCACCAGCAGTTTAGCGGGAGGGCCTGTGGAGACCCAGTACTTC
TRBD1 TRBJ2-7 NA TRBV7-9 CASSPRDRVDEQYF TGTGCCAGCAGCCCCCGGGACAGGGTGGACGAGCAGTACTTC
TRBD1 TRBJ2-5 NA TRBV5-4 CASSWLLQGARGETQYF TGTGCCAGCAGCTGGCTCTTACAGGGGGCGAGGGGAGAGACCCAGTACTTC
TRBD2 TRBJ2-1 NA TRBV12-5 CASGGTSGYYNEQFF TGTGCTAGTGGAGGGACTAGCGGGTACTACAATGAGCAGTTCTTC
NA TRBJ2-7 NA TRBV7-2 CASSLEVLAHKSYEQYF TGTGCCAGCAGCTTAGAGGTCCTAGCCCACAAATCCTACGAGCAGTACTTC
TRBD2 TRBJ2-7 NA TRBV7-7 CASSLGPAGSYEQYF TGTGCCAGCAGCTTAGGGCCAGCGGGGAGCTACGAGCAGTACTTC
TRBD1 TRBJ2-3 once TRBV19 CASRSRDRITDTQYF TGTGCCAGTAGGTCCCGGGACAGAATCACAGATACGCAGTATTTT
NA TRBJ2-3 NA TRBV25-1 CASSEYRGTDTQYF TGTGCCAGCAGTGAATATCGGGGGACAGATACGCAGTATTTT
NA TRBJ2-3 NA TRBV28 CASRAGLRTDTQYF TGTGCCAGCAGGGCAGGGTTGAGGACAGATACGCAGTATTTT
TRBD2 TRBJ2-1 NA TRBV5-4 CASSFRGRAGEQFF TGTGCCAGCAGCTTCCGCGGGAGGGCCGGTGAGCAGTTCTTC
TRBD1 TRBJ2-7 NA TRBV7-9 CASSFVTGGDSYEQYF TGTGCCAGCAGCTTTGTTACAGGGGGTGACTCCTACGAGCAGTACTTC
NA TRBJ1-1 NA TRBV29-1 CSVPPGGNAEAFF TGCAGCGTGCCCCCGGGGGGCAACGCTGAAGCTTTCTTT
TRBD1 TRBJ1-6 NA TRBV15 CATSGDRQDSPLHF TGTGCCACCAGCGGGGACAGGCAAGATTCACCCCTCCACTTT
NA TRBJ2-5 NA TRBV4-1 CASSQDRTNAVETQYF TGCGCCAGCAGCCAAGATCGGACCAATGCGGTTGAGACCCAGTACTTC
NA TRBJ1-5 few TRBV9 CASSAGGGNQPQHF TGTGCCAGCAGCGCGGGTGGGGGCAATCAGCCCCAGCATTTT
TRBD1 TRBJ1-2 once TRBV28 CASGKNRGRNGYTF TGTGCCAGCGGAAAAAACAGGGGTAGGAACGGCTACACCTTC